The next 5 T cell receptor beta chains were all read from a single sample in a study of CD8+ T cells in alopecia areata. The sequencing template was cDNA reverse transcribed from extracted RNA. The table came from immunoSEQ multiplex PCR; TCRdb's copy has only in-frame clones and leaves some out. The profile shows about 180,000 clones, more than 60% of them singletons. The sample here was CD4+ T cells sorted from blood, taken at week 0. All receptors come from a human donor with alopecia areata.

The table lists this clone with a few counts. The V and J genes are TRBV5-1 and TRBJ2-5, with 7 bases fitting TRBD2. V shed 4 bases, J shed 3 bases, and the junction held 9 bases outside the gene matches. The germline V gene encodes CDR1 SGHRS and CDR2 YFSETQ. The CDR3 loop spans 15 amino acids. CDR3 nucleotides: TGCGCCAGCAGCGCAGCGGGACGAAAAGAAGAGACCCAGTACTTC. Amino acid sequence: CASSAAGRKEETQYF. The variable domain in full, completed from reference TRBV5-1 and TRBJ2-5, reads KAGVTQTPRYLIKTRGQQVTLSCSPISGHRSVSWYQQTPGQGLQFLFEYFSETQRNKGNFPGRFSGRQFSNSRSEMNVSTLELGDSALYLCASSAAGRKEETQYFGPGTRLLVL.

The genes are TRBV29-1 and TRBJ2-3; 11 bases match TRBD1. J was trimmed by 6 bases and V by 6 bases; bases with no gene match: 5. CDR1 SQVTM and CDR2 ANQGSEA come from the germline V gene. The CDR3 runs 13 residues. CDR3 bases: TGCAGCGTGGCCGGGACAGGGGGTGATACGCAGTATTTT. Residues: CSVAGTGGDTQYF.

Here the CDR3 DNA reads TGTGCCAGTAGTATTAGTGCGCAGGGGGCCGGGGAGCTGTTTTTT. Protein: CASSISAQGAGELFF. The chain joins TRBV19 to TRBJ2-2, with 7 bases fitting TRBD1. After removal of 3 bases from V and 6 bases from J, the junction contained 7 bases not matched to a gene. The CDR3 is 15 amino acids. Germline CDR1 is LNHDA and CDR2 is SQIVND (reference sequence).

Concerning this clone itself: Other nucleotide sequences in the sample specify the same CDR3. This chain connects TRBV5-1 to TRBJ1-1, with D perhaps TRBD1 (6 bases). CDR3 length: 14 residues. Germline V lookup: CDR1 SGHRS, CDR2 YFSETQ. The V end lost 3 bases, the J end lost 0 bases, and 9 bases lay between the germline ends. CDR3 amino acids: CASSSTGVNTEAFF. As DNA, the CDR3 is TGCGCCAGCAGCTCGACAGGAGTGAACACTGAAGCTTTCTTT.

There are a few counts of this clone. The chain combines TRBV13 with TRBJ1-6, with TRBD1 matching 7 bases. The germline V gene has CDR1 PRHDT and CDR2 FYEKMQ (reference sequence). Trimming removed 0 bases from V and 10 bases from J; junction bases left unmatched: 3. The CDR3 consists of 14 residues. The DNA for the CDR3 is TGTGCCAGCAGCTTAGGGACAGGGAAGTCACCCCTCCACTTT. It specifies CASSLGTGKSPLHF.